The present T cell receptor (beta chain) was sequenced within a study of radiation and T cells in renal cell carcinoma. Time point given: blood 4 weeks post-SBRT, at nephrectomy. Treatment meaning: 15 Gy SBRT to primary tumor, nephrectomy 4 weeks later. Libraries were prepared by immunoSEQ multiplex PCR; TCRdb keeps only in-frame clonotypes and omits some of them. The data hold fewer than 80,000 clones, with roughly 85% observed a single time. The CDR3 length is 13 residues. V shed 7 bases and J 9 bases; nucleotides not matched to a gene: 9. The sequencing used blood, collected from a patient whose treatment included radiotherapy and nephrectomy. The sequence derives from a woman aged 55-70 years with renal cell carcinoma. This sequence joins TRBV23-1 and TRBJ2-4; TRBD1 matches at 7 bases. TRBV23-1 is annotated as an ORF whose role is uncertain. The CDR3 loop is CASTTGNEGIQYF. The CDR3 bases are TGCGCCAGCACGACAGGGAACGAAGGCATTCAGTACTTC.